This TCR beta chain is from a study of siplizumab effects on memory and regulatory T cells. Study observations and caveats: To unstimulated subsets, only a minor fraction of alloreactive clones could be mapped. Among sequences traceable to unstimulated CD4+ memory cells, alloreactive ones were significantly reduced by siplizumab.

Of note for this clone: Its matching antigen is unknown.

The CDR3 consists of 13 residues. Germline CDR1 MNHNS, CDR2 SASEGT. V lost 6 bases, J lost 15 bases, and 22 bases lay in between. The assay was immunoSEQ multiplex PCR, and TCRdb's table has in-frame clones only and misses some. The table includes approximately 75,000 clones, around 93% detected once. The sequence derives from a human donor in good health. The rearrangement uses TRBV6-1 and TRBJ2-3; D is possibly TRBD2 (6 bases). The specimen was CD8+ T cells sorted from blood. CDR3 sequence (DNA): TGTGCCAGCAGCTGGGGCGGGGCCGCCCCGCGATATTTT. The encoded protein is CASSWGGAAPRYF.